Only a few counts were recorded for the clone carrying this T cell receptor beta chain. The data were obtained in a study of patients and donors after allogeneic stem cell transplantation. TCRdb called the RT-PCR reads again in MiXCR, with one record for every CDR3 protein. The sample carries 150,000 to 200,000 distinct CDR3 sequences, nearly 25% recorded once. Trimming pared 3 bases from V and 4 bases from J, leaving 18 bases between. The CDR3 is made up of 16 amino acids. The germline gives CDR1 SEHNR, CDR2 FQNEAQ (reference sequence). The origin of this receptor is a human donor who was either an allogeneic HSCT recipient or a stem cell or donor lymphocyte infusion donor (not recorded which). It is not recorded whose cells these are; they may come from a transplant donor. The sample consisted of blood, either unsorted or a sorted T cell fraction (not recorded which). J is TRBJ1-1 and V is TRBV7-9, with D perhaps TRBD1 (5 bases). CDR3 DNA: TGTGCCAGCAGCTTGGATCGTCGAGTGGGGCTCACTGAAGCTTTCTTT. This encodes CASSLDRRVGLTEAFF.